This T cell receptor beta chain derives from a study of T cells in localized non-small cell lung cancer. Study results and caveats: Only one tumor region went through sequencing, so heterogeneity may still be there. Longer overall survival was linked to higher blood T cell density. Compared with tumor, uninvolved adjacent lung displayed greater T cell clonality, ranking highest overall. Adjacent lung held a median 57 of the top 100 tumor clones.

Trimming stripped 0 bases from V and 4 bases from J, with 10 bases between. This CDR3 region has 15 residues. From germline, CDR1 is SGHTA and CDR2 FQGNSA. Sequencing used immunoSEQ multiplex PCR; TCRdb keeps in-frame clones, though not all of them. The sample records 30,000 to 35,000 clones, approximately 91% being singletons. A remark on this clone: The antigen is unknown.

The chain joins TRBV7-2 to TRBJ1-3, with D tentatively TRBD1 (6 bases). Sequencing was performed on peripheral blood, taken before any cancer treatment. The TCR was taken from a woman between 40 and 69 years old with stage I lung adenocarcinoma. CDR3 residues: CASSLATGSGNTIYF. In nucleotides, the CDR3 is TGTGCCAGCAGCTTAGCCACAGGGTCCGGAAACACCATATATTTT. Full variable domain (missing parts from reference TRBV7-2 and TRBJ1-3): GAGVSQSPSNKVTEKGKDVELRCDPISGHTALYWYRQSLGQGLEFLIYFQGNSAPDKSGLPSDRFSAERTGGSVSTLTIQRTQQEDSAVYLCASSLATGSGNTIYFGEGSWLTVV.